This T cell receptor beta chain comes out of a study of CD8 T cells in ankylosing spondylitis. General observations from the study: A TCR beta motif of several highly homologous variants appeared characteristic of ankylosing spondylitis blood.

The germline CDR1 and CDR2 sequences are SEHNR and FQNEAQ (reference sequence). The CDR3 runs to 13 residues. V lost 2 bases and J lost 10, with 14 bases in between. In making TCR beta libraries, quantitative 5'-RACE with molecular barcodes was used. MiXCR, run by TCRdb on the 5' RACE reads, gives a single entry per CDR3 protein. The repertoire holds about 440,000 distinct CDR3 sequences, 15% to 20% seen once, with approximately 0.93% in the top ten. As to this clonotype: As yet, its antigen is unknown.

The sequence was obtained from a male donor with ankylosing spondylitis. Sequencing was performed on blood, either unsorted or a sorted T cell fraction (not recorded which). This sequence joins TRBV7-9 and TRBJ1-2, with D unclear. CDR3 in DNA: TGTGCCAGCAGCTTATCCGGTAGCCACGACTACACCTTC. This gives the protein CASSLSGSHDYTF.